The T cell receptor beta chain under discussion was sequenced for a study of OX40 agonist ivuxolimab in advanced cancers. Study information: Averaging about 60 years in age, with a range of about 20 to 90, the cohort was 80% to 90% male.

The table came from immunoSEQ multiplex PCR; TCRdb's copy has only in-frame clones and leaves some out. The table includes approximately 62,000 clones, 88% detected once. Worth noting for this clone: Its antigen is as yet unknown.

General study points: Researchers report that CD8+ T cells had, on average, more expanded clones than CD4+.

Trimming stripped 5 bases from V and 9 bases from J, with 14 bases between. Germline lookup yields CDR1 LNHNV and CDR2 YYDKDF (reference sequence). This CDR3 is built from 14 residues. This chain connects TRBV15 to TRBJ1-6, with D uncertain. Sequenced here: CD4+ or CD8+ T cells sorted from blood, sampled in a trial of the OX40 agonist ivuxolimab. The clonotype comes from an adult with an advanced solid tumor such as melanoma, head and neck, liver or kidney cancer. DNA of the CDR3: TGTGCCACCAGCTCTCGCATGAGCGGTTCACCCCTCCACTTT. Protein product: CATSSRMSGSPLHF.